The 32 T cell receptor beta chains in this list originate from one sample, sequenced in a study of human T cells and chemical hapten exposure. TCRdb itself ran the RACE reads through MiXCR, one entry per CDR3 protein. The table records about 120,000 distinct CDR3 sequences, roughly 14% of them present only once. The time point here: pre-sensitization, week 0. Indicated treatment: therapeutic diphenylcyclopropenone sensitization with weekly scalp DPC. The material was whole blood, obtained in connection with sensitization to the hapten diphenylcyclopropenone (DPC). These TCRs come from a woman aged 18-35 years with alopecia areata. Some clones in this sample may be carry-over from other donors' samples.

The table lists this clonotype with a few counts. The CDR3 reads CASSSRLGPTYEQYF. The CDR3 nucleotides are TGTGCCAGCAGCTCCAGATTGGGGCCGACCTACGAGCAGTACTTC. The V call is TRBV7-6, the J call TRBJ2-7; maybe TRBD1 (5 bases). There are 15 residues in the CDR3. From germline, CDR1 is SGHVS and CDR2 FNYEAQ. Trimming took 4 bases from V and 2 from J, leaving 15 bases between them.

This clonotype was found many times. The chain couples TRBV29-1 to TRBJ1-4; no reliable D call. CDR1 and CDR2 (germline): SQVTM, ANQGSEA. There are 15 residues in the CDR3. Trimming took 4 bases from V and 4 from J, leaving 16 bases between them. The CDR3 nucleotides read TGCAGCGTTGGCACCGGGGAGGGTGATAATGAAAAACTGTTTTTT. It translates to CSVGTGEGDNEKLFF.

The CDR3 is CASSPDRDWYEQYF. For the CDR3, the DNA is TGTGCCAGCTCGCCAGACAGGGACTGGTACGAGCAGTACTTC. J is TRBJ2-7 and V is TRBV18, with D possibly TRBD1 on 7 matching bases. The CDR3 runs 14 residues. V dropped 6 bases and J dropped 4 bases, with 16 bases sitting between them. The germline V gene encodes CDR1 KGHSH and CDR2 LQKENI.

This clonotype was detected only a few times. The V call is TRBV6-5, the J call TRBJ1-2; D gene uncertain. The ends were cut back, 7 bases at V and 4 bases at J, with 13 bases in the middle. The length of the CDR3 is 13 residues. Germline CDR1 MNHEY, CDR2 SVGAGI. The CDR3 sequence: CASTDTVSYGYTF. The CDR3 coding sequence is TGTGCCAGCACCGACACCGTGAGCTATGGCTACACCTTC.

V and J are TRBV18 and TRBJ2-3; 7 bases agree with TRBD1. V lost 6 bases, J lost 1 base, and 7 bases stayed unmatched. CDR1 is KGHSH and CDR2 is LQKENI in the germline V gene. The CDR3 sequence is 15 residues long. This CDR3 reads CASSSFGQGTDTQYF. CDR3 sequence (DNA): TGTGCCAGCTCCTCATTTGGACAGGGCACAGATACGCAGTATTTT.

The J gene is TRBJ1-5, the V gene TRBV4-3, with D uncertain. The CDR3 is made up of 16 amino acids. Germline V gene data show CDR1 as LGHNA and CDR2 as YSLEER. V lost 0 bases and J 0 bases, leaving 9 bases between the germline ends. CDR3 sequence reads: CASSQDRQISNQPQHF. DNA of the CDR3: TGCGCCAGCAGCCAAGATCGCCAGATTAGCAATCAGCCCCAGCATTTT.

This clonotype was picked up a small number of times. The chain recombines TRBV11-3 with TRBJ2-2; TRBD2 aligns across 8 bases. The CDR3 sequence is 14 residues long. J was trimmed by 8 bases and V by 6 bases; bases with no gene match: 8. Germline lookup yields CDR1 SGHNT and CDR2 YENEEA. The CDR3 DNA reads TGTGCCAGCAGTTCCACTAGCGGCATAGGGGAGCTGTTTTTT. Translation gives CASSSTSGIGELFF. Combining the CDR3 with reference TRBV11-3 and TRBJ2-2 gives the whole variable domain EAGVVQSPRYKIIEKKQPVAFWCNPISGHNTLYWYLQNLGQGPELLIRYENEEAVDDSQLPKDRFSAERLKGVDSTLKIQPAELGDSAVYLCASSSTSGIGELFFGEGSRLTVL.

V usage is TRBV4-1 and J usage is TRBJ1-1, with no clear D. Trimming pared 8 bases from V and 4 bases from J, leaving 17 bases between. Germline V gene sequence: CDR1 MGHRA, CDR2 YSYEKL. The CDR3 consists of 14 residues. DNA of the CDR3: TGCGCCAGCGCAAGTTTAGGTCAGACCACTGAAGCTTTCTTT. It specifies CASASLGQTTEAFF.

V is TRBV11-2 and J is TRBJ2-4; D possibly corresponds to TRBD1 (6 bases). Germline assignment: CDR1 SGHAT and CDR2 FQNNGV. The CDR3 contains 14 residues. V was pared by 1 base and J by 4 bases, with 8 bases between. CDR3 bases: TGTGCCAGCAGCTTAGGAACAGGGAAAAACATTCAGTACTTC. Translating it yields CASSLGTGKNIQYF. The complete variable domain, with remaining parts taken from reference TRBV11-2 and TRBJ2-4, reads EAGVAQSPRYKIIEKRQSVAFWCNPISGHATLYWYQQILGQGPKLLIQFQNNGVVDDSQLPKDRFSAERLKGVDSTLKIQPAKLEDSAVYLCASSLGTGKNIQYFGAGTRLSVL.

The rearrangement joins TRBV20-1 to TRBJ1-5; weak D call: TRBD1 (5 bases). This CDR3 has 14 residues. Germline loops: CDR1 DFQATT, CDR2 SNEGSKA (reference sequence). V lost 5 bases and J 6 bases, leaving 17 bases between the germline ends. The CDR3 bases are TGCAGTGCTGCGGACTTCTCAAGGGGTCAGCCCCAGCATTTT. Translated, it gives CSAADFSRGQPQHF.

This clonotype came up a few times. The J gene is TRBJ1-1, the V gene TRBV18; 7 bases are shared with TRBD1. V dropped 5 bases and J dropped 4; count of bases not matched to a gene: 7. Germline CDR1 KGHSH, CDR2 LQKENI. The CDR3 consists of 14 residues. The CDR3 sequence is CASSGYRGGTEAFF. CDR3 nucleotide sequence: TGTGCCAGCTCAGGATACAGGGGAGGCACTGAAGCTTTCTTT.

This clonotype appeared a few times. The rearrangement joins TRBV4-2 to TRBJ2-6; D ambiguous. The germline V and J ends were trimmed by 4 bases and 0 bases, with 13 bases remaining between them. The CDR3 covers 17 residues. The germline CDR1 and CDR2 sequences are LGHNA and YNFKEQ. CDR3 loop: CASSRDPQASGANVLTF. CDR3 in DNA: TGTGCCAGCAGCCGAGATCCTCAGGCCTCTGGGGCCAACGTCCTGACTTTC.

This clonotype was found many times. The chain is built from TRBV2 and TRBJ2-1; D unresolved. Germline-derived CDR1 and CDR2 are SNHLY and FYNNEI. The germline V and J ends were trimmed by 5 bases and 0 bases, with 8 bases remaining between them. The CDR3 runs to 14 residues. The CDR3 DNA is TGTGCCAGCAGTCTATTGAGCTCCTACAATGAGCAGTTCTTC. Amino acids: CASSLLSSYNEQFF.

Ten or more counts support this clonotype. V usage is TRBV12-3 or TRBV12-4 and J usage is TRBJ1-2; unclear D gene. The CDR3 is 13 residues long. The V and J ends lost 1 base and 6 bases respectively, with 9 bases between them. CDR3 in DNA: TGTGCCAGCAGTTTAGTCCCGGAGAATGGCTACACCTTC. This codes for CASSLVPENGYTF.

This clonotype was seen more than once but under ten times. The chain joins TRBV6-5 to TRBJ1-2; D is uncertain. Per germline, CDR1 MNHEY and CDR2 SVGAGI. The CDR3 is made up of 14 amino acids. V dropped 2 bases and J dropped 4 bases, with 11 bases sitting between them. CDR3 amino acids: CASSYSEASYGYTF. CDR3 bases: TGTGCCAGCAGTTACAGCGAGGCAAGCTATGGCTACACCTTC.

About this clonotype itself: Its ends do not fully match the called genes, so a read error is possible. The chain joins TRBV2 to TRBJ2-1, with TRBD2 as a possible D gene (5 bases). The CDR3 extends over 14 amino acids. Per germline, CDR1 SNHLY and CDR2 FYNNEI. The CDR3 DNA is TGTGCCAGCAGTGAAGGGACTCCTTACAGTGAGCAGTTCTTC. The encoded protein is CASSEGTPYSEQFF.

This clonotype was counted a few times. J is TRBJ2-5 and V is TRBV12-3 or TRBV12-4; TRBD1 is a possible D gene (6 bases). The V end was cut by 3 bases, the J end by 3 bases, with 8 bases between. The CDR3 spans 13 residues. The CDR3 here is CASSFNREETQYF. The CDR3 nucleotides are TGTGCCAGCAGTTTTAACAGGGAAGAGACCCAGTACTTC.

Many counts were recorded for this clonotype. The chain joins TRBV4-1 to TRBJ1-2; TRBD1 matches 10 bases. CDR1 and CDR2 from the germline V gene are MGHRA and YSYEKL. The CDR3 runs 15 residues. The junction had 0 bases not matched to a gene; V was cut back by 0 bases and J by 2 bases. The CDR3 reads CASSQEDRGNYGYTF. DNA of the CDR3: TGCGCCAGCAGCCAAGAGGACAGGGGGAACTATGGCTACACCTTC.

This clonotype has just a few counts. Written as DNA, the CDR3 is TGTGCCAGCACCAGACAGGGCCAAGCTTTCTTT. This sequence encodes CASTRQGQAFF. The V and J genes are TRBV6-5 and TRBJ1-1, with TRBD1 matching over 7 bases. Germline CDR1 is MNHEY and CDR2 is SVGAGI. The CDR3 contains 11 residues. V shed 7 bases, J shed 9 bases, and the junction held 5 bases outside the gene matches.

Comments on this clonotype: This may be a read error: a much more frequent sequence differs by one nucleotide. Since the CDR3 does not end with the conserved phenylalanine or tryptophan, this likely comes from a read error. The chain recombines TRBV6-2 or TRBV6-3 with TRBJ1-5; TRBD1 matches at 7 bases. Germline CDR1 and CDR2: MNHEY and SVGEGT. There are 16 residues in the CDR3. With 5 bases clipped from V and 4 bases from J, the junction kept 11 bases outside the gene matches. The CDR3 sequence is CASSHVLGTVNQPQHL. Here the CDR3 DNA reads TGTGCCAGCAGTCACGTACTGGGGACAGTTAATCAGCCCCAGCATCTT.

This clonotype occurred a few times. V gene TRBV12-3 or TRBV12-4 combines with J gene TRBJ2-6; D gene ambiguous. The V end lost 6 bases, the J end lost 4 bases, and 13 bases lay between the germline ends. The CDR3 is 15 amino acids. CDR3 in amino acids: CASSRLRVGANVLTF. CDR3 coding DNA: TGTGCCAGCAGCCGTTTACGAGTGGGGGCCAACGTCCTGACTTTC.

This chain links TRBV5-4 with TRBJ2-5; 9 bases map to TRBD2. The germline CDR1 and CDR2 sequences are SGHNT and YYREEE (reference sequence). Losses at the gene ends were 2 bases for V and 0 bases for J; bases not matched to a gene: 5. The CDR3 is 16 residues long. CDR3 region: CASSLDSGGNQETQYF. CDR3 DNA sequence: TGTGCCAGCAGCTTAGATAGCGGGGGAAACCAAGAGACCCAGTACTTC.

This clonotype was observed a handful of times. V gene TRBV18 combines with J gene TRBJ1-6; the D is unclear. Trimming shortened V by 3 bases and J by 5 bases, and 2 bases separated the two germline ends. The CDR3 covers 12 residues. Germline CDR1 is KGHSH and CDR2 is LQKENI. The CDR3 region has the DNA TGTGCCAGCTCACCGAATAATTCACCCCTCCACTTT. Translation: CASSPNNSPLHF.

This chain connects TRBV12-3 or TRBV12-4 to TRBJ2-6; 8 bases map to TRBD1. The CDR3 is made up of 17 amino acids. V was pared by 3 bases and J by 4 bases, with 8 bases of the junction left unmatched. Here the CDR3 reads CASSFKAGGAGANVLTF. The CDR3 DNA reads TGTGCCAGCAGTTTCAAGGCAGGGGGCGCGGGGGCCAACGTCCTGACTTTC.

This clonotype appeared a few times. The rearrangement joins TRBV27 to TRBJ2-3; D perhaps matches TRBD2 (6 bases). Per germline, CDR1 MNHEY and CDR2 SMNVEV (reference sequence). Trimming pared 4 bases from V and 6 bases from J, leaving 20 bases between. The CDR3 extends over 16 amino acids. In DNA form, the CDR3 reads TGTGCCAGCAGTTCATCCGGGAGCCTGGGGAGTGATACGCAGTATTTT. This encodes CASSSSGSLGSDTQYF.

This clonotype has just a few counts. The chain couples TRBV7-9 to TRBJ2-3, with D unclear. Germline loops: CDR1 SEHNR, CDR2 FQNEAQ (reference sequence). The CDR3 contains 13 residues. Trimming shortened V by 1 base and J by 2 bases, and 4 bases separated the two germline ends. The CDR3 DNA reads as TGTGCCAGCAGCTTAGTCCCCACAGATACGCAGTATTTT. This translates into CASSLVPTDTQYF.

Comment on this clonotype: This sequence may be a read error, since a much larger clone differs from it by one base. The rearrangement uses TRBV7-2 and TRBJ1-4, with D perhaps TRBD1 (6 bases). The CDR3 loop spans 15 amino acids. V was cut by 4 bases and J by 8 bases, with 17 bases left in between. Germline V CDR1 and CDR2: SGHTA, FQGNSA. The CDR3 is CASSSGVQDGEKLFF. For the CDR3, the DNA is TGTGCCAGCAGCTCAGGGGTGCAGGATGGAGAAAAACTGTTTTTT.

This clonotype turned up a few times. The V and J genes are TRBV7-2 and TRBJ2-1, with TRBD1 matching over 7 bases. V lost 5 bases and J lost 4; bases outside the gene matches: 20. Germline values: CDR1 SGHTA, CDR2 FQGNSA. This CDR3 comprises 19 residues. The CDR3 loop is CASSPILLNRDSQYNEQFF. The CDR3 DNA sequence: TGTGCCAGCAGCCCTATACTACTTAACCGGGACAGTCAGTACAATGAGCAGTTCTTC.

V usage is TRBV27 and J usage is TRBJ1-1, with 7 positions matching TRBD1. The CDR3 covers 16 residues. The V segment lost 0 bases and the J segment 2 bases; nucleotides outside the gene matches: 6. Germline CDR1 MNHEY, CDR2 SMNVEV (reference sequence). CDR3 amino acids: CASSLSTGAVNTEAFF. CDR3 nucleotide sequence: TGTGCCAGCAGTTTATCTACAGGGGCGGTTAACACTGAAGCTTTCTTT.

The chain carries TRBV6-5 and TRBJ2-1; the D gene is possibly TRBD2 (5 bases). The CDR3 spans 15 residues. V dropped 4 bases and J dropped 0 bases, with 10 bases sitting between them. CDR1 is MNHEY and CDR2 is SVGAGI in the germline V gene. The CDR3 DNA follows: TGTGCCAGCAGTTTGGACTCGAGCTCCTACAATGAGCAGTTCTTC. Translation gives CASSLDSSSYNEQFF.

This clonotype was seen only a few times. CDR3 nucleotide sequence: TGTGCCAGCAGTGAAGATCGGGGTGCAGATACGCAGTATTTT. It specifies CASSEDRGADTQYF. The V gene is TRBV2, the J gene TRBJ2-3; tentatively, D is TRBD2 (5 bases). This CDR3 comprises 14 residues. Per germline, CDR1 SNHLY and CDR2 FYNNEI. Trimming pared 1 base from V and 4 bases from J, leaving 9 bases between.

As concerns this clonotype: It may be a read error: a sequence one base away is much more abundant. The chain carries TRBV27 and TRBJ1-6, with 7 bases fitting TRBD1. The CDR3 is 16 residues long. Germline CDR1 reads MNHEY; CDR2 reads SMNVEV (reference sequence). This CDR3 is CAGSRRQGGYNSPLHF. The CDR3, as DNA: TGTGCCGGCAGTCGGAGACAGGGAGGCTATAATTCACCCCTCCACTTT.